The 10 T cell receptor beta chains given below trace back to one sample, sequenced in a study of blood T cell repertoires in COVID-19. The protocol was immunoSEQ multiplex PCR, while the TCRdb copy is restricted to in-frame clones and leaves out a portion. The data show more than 75,000 clones, with approximately 80% seen just once and around 25% held by the top ten. The material sequenced was peripheral blood. The receptors come from a man between 60 and 75 years old with acute or convalescent COVID-19.

The V and J genes are TRBV7-9 and TRBJ2-3; perhaps TRBD1 as D (5 bases). This CDR3 has 12 residues. The germline V gene encodes CDR1 SEHNR and CDR2 FQNEAQ (reference sequence). The V gene lost 9 bases and the J gene lost 1 base, with 8 bases spanning the gap. The CDR3 spells CASQGRTDTQYF. Here the CDR3 DNA reads TGTGCCAGTCAGGGCCGCACAGATACGCAGTATTTT.

The V gene is TRBV2, the J gene TRBJ2-3; D unclear. This CDR3 has 13 residues. Per germline, CDR1 SNHLY and CDR2 FYNNEI. Trimming removed 1 base from V and 4 bases from J, with 6 bases in between. The CDR3 spells CASSEGSADTQYF. The CDR3 DNA sequence: TGTGCCAGCAGTGAAGGGAGTGCAGATACGCAGTATTTT.

This chain joins TRBV7-9 and TRBJ1-4, with 9 bases aligning to TRBD1. Germline trimming cut 5 bases from V and 4 bases from J; bases unmatched to any gene: 8. Germline-derived CDR1 and CDR2 are SEHNR and FQNEAQ (reference sequence). This CDR3 comprises 16 residues. CDR3 region: CASSDQGGQGNEKLFF. CDR3 nucleotide sequence: TGTGCCAGCAGCGACCAAGGGGGACAGGGTAATGAAAAACTGTTTTTT.

This chain uses TRBV20-1 with TRBJ1-1; D is uncertain. Trimming removed 6 bases from V and 6 bases from J, with 8 bases in between. The CDR3 length is 10 residues. Germline CDR1 reads DFQATT; CDR2 reads SNEGSKA (reference sequence). The CDR3 bases are TGCAGTGCGAGGGTACCTGAAGCTTTCTTT. This gives the protein CSARVPEAFF.

V usage is TRBV5-1 and J usage is TRBJ1-6; D not certain. CDR3 length equals 18 residues. The V and J ends lost 1 base and 0 bases respectively, with 14 bases between them. Germline loops: CDR1 SGHRS, CDR2 YFSETQ. The CDR3: CASSLSYRGSSYNSPLHF. The CDR3 bases are TGCGCCAGCAGCTTGTCATATCGGGGAAGCTCCTATAATTCACCCCTCCACTTT.

This chain joins TRBV7-9 and TRBJ2-2; D is possibly TRBD2 (6 bases). The CDR3 covers 16 residues. The ends were cut back, 5 bases at V and 4 bases at J, with 17 bases in the middle. Looked up from germline, CDR1 is SEHNR and CDR2 is FQNEAQ (reference sequence). In DNA form, the CDR3 reads TGTGCCAGCAGCGCTTCAGGGAGGAGAGTCACCGGGGAGCTGTTTTTT. Protein: CASSASGRRVTGELFF.

The chain has TRBV4-2 and TRBJ2-2, with D maybe TRBD1 (6 bases). The CDR3 length is 15 residues. V lost 7 bases and J lost 0, with 12 bases in between. The germline V gene encodes CDR1 LGHNA and CDR2 YNFKEQ. CDR3 amino acids: CASKGNRANTGELFF. CDR3 in DNA: TGTGCCAGCAAAGGAAACAGGGCGAACACCGGGGAGCTGTTTTTT.

This clone was seen a single time. J is TRBJ2-1 and V is TRBV4-2, with 7 bases matching TRBD1. The germline gives CDR1 LGHNA, CDR2 YNFKEQ. J was trimmed by 7 bases and V by 2 bases; bases with no gene match: 5. The length of the CDR3 is 14 residues. CDR3 DNA sequence: TGTGCCAGCAGCCAAAGACAGGGTGGGAATGAGCAGTTCTTC. Protein product: CASSQRQGGNEQFF.

This sequence joins TRBV4-1 and TRBJ2-7; TRBD2 might be the D (6 bases). This CDR3 contains 18 residues. V was shortened by 0 bases and J by 3 bases, with 21 bases between the two germline ends. CDR1 is MGHRA and CDR2 is YSYEKL in the germline V gene. The CDR3 DNA reads TGCGCCAGCAGCCAAGACCCAGTAGGAGGGAAGAATCACTACGAGCAGTACGTC. This sequence encodes CASSQDPVGGKNHYEQYV.

This clone was counted once. The chain employs TRBV7-9 and TRBJ2-5, with D possibly being TRBD1 (6 bases). The CDR3 has 14 amino acids. Deletions cut 4 bases from V and 4 bases from J, with 13 bases between. CDR1 is SEHNR, CDR2 FQNEAQ, per germline (reference sequence). The CDR3 loop reads CASSSPTGSETQYF. The CDR3 DNA sequence: TGTGCCAGCAGCTCCCCCACAGGGTCAGAGACCCAGTACTTC.